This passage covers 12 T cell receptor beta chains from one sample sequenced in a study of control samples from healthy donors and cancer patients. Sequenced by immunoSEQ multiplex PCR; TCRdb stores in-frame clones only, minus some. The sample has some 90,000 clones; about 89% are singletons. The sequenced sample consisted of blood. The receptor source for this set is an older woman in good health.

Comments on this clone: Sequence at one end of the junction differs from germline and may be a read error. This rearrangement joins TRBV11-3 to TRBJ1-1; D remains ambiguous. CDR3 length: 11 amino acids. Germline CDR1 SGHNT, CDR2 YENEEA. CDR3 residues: CSGWRGTEAFF. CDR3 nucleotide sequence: TGCAGCGGGTGGCGGGGCACTGAAGCTTTCTTT.

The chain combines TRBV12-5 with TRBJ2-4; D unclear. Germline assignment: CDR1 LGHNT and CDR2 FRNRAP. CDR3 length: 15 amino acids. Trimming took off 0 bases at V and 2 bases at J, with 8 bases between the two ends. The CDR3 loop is CASGLVVGSKNIQYF. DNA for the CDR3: TGTGCTAGTGGTTTGGTAGTGGGGTCCAAAAACATTCAGTACTTC.

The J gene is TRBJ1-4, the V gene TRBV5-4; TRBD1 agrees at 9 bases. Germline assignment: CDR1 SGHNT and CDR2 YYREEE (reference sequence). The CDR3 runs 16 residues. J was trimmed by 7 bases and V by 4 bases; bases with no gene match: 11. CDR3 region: CASSTRRTGESEKLFF. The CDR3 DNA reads TGTGCCAGCAGCACCCGGCGGACAGGGGAAAGTGAAAAACTGTTTTTT.

The CDR3 coding sequence is TGTGCCAGCAGTTCTCCCATTACAGGGTCCGGGGGGGAAAAACTGTTTTTT. Its protein is CASSSPITGSGGEKLFF. The rearrangement links TRBV28 to TRBJ1-4, with D perhaps TRBD1 (6 bases). Germline V gene sequence: CDR1 MDHEN, CDR2 SYDVKM. The CDR3 runs 17 residues. V gave up 4 bases and J gave up 8 bases, with 23 bases separating them.

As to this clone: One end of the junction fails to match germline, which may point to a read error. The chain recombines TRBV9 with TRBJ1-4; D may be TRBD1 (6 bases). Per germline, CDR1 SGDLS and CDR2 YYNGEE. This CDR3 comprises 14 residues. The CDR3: CASNVQGGNEKLFF. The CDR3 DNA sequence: TGTGCCAGCAACGTACAGGGAGGGAATGAAAAACTGTTTTTT. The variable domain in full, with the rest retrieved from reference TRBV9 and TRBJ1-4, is DSGVTQTPKHLITATGQRVTLRCSPRSGDLSVYWYQQSLDQGLQFLIQYYNGEERAKGNILERFSAQQFPDLHSELNLSSLELGDSALYFCASNVQGGNEKLFFGSGTQLSVL.

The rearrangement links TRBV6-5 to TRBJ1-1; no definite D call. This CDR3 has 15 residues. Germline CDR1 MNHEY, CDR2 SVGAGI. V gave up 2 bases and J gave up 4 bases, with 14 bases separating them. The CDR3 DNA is TGTGCCAGCAGTTACCGGGAAATCTTGGGCACTGAAGCTTTCTTT. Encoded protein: CASSYREILGTEAFF.

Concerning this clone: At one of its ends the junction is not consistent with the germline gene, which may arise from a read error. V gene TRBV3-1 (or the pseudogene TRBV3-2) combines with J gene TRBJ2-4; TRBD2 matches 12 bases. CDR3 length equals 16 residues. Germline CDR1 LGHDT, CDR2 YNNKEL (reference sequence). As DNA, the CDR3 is TGTGCCGGCAGCCAAGAGCTAGCGGGGGGGCGTGACATTCAGTACTTC. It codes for CAGSQELAGGRDIQYF.

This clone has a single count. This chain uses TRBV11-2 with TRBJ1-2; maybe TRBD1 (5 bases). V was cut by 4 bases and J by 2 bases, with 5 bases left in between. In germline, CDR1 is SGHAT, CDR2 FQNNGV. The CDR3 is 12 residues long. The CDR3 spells CASSWGNYGYTF. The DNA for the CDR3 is TGTGCCAGCAGCTGGGGGAACTATGGCTACACCTTC. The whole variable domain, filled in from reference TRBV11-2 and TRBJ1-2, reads EAGVAQSPRYKIIEKRQSVAFWCNPISGHATLYWYQQILGQGPKLLIQFQNNGVVDDSQLPKDRFSAERLKGVDSTLKIQPAKLEDSAVYLCASSWGNYGYTFGSGTRLTVV.

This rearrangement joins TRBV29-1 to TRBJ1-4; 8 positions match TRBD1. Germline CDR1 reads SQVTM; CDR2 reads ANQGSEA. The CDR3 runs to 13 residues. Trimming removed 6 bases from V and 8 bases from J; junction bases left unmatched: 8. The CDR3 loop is CSVKDRGGEKLFF. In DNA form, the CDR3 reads TGCAGCGTCAAAGACAGGGGAGGCGAAAAACTGTTTTTT.

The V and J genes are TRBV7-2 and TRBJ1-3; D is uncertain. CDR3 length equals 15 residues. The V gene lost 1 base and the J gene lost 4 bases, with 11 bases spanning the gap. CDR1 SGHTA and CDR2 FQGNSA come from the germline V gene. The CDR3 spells CASSLDGVEGNTIYF. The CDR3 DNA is TGTGCCAGCAGCTTAGATGGGGTGGAAGGAAACACCATATATTTT.

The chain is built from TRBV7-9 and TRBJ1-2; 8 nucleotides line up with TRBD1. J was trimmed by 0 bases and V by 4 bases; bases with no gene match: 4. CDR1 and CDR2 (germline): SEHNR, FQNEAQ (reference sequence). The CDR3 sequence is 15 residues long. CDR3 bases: TGTGCCAGCAGCTCAACAGGGGGAGCTAACTATGGCTACACCTTC. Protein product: CASSSTGGANYGYTF. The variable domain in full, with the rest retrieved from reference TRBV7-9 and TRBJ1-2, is DTGVSQNPRHKITKRGQNVTFRCDPISEHNRLYWYRQTLGQGPEFLTYFQNEAQLEKSRLLSDRFSAERPKGSFSTLEIQRTEQGDSAMYLCASSSTGGANYGYTFGSGTRLTVV.

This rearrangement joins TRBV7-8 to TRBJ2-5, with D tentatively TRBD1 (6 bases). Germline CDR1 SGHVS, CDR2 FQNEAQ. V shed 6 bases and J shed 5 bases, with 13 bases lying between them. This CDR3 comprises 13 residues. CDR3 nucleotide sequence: TGTGCCAGCAGGTCGACAGGTACGGAGACCCAGTACTTC. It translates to CASRSTGTETQYF.